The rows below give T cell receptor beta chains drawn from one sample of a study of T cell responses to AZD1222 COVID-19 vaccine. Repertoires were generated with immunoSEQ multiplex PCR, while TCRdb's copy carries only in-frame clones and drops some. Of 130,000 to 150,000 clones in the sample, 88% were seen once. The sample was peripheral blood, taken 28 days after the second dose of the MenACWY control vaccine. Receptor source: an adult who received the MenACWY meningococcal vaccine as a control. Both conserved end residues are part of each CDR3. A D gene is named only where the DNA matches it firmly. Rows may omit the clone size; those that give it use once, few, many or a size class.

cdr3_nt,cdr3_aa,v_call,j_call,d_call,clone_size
TGTGCCAGCAGTCGACAGGGCGCAGGCAATGAGCAGTTCTTC,CASSRQGAGNEQFF,TRBV6-2/TRBV6-3,TRBJ2-1,TRBD1,.
TGTGCCAGCAGCCGAGTGGTCTTCGGGCAGGGGGAAGGAAACACCATATATTTT,CASSRVVFGQGEGNTIYF,TRBV13,TRBJ1-3,TRBD1,.
TGTGCCAGCAGTCCTGGACGGATCCCAGTACCTGAAGCTTTCTTT,CASSPGRIPVPEAFF,TRBV28,TRBJ1-1,.,.
TGTGCCAGCTCCCCCGGGACAGGACCGTCCTATGGCTACACCTTC,CASSPGTGPSYGYTF,TRBV18,TRBJ1-2,TRBD1,.
TGTGCCAGCAGTGAGGACAGGGCGGCCTACGAGCAGTACTTC,CASSEDRAAYEQYF,TRBV5-4,TRBJ2-7,TRBD1,once
TGTGCCAGCAGTTACCATACTAGGTTCTACGAGCAGTACTTC,CASSYHTRFYEQYF,TRBV6-2/TRBV6-3,TRBJ2-7,.,.
TGTGCCAGCAGCCGACGGGACGGATCTTTCGGCTACACCTTC,CASSRRDGSFGYTF,TRBV4-2,TRBJ1-2,.,few
TGTGCCAGCAGTTACTCGACACAGGGGGCTTCCAACGAGCAGTACTTC,CASSYSTQGASNEQYF,TRBV6-6,TRBJ2-7,TRBD1,.
TGTGCCAGCAGCCGACAGGGGTATTATGAAAAACTGTTTTTT,CASSRQGYYEKLFF,TRBV6-5,TRBJ1-4,TRBD1,.
TGTGCCAGCAGGCTCCCCGCGGGGCTCGGAAACACCATATATTTT,CASRLPAGLGNTIYF,TRBV2,TRBJ1-3,.,.
TGCGCCAGCAGCTTGGTTGCCGCCACCTACGAGCAGTACTTC,CASSLVAATYEQYF,TRBV5-1,TRBJ2-7,.,.
TGCGCCAGCAGCCAAGGGCCGGGACAGCCTAATGAAAAACTGTTTTTT,CASSQGPGQPNEKLFF,TRBV4-3,TRBJ1-4,TRBD1,few
TGTGCCAGCTCATCCGTAGCGGGACTTGGGTCGGAGCAGTTCTTC,CASSSVAGLGSEQFF,TRBV18,TRBJ2-1,TRBD2,.
TGTGCCAGTAGTAGAGGGGAAATCCGCACAGATACGCAGTATTTT,CASSRGEIRTDTQYF,TRBV19,TRBJ2-3,.,.
TGCGCCAGCAGCTCGGGTGTTGGGACGACCGGAAACACCATATATTTT,CASSSGVGTTGNTIYF,TRBV5-1,TRBJ1-3,.,.
TGTGCCAGCAGTGGGACCGCTGGAAACACCATATATTTT,CASSGTAGNTIYF,TRBV12-3/TRBV12-4,TRBJ1-3,.,.
TGTGCTTCCTCTCGGACAGGGAGAAACTATGGCTACACCTTC,CASSRTGRNYGYTF,TRBV30,TRBJ1-2,TRBD1,.
TGTGCCAGCACGTCTTGGGGGCGGGAGGGAGAGACCCAGTACTTC,CASTSWGREGETQYF,TRBV7-4,TRBJ2-5,TRBD2,.
TGTGCCAGTAGTTCCCTGGACCGTGTCTCTGGAAACACCATATATTTT,CASSSLDRVSGNTIYF,TRBV19,TRBJ1-3,.,.
TGCGCCAGCAGCACAGCCAGGGGGTACACTGAAGCTTTCTTT,CASSTARGYTEAFF,TRBV5-1,TRBJ1-1,TRBD1,.
TGCGCCAGCAGCCAGACAGGGAACAATGAGCAGTTCTTC,CASSQTGNNEQFF,TRBV4-1,TRBJ2-1,TRBD1,.
TGTGCCAGCATCCCATTTACAGGGAAGAACACTGAAGCTTTCTTT,CASIPFTGKNTEAFF,TRBV6-6,TRBJ1-1,.,.
TGCGCCAGCAGCTTGGAGGCGGTGGGCGACACTGAAGCTTTCTTT,CASSLEAVGDTEAFF,TRBV5-1,TRBJ1-1,.,.
TGTGCCAGCAGTATTAGGAGCAATCAGCCCCAGCATTTT,CASSIRSNQPQHF,TRBV2,TRBJ1-5,.,.
TGTGCCAGCAGTTTCGGTATAGGACGGATCTACAATGAGCAGTTCTTC,CASSFGIGRIYNEQFF,TRBV6-5,TRBJ2-1,.,.
TGTGCCAGCAGCCGGGACAGGGAAGGATCACCCCTCCACTTT,CASSRDREGSPLHF,TRBV11-2,TRBJ1-6,TRBD1,.
TGTGCCAGCAGTCTGGCGGGGCGTGGGGGAGGTGAAAAACTGTTTTTT,CASSLAGRGGGEKLFF,TRBV2,TRBJ1-4,.,.
TGTGCCAGCAGTGAAGTGGCAGGGGCCTATGGCTACACCTTC,CASSEVAGAYGYTF,TRBV6-1,TRBJ1-2,.,.
TGTGCCAGCAGTTCGGACGGGTCCGGGGTGGCCCTCCACTTT,CASSSDGSGVALHF,TRBV28,TRBJ1-6,.,.
TGTGCCAGCAGCTTAGCGGGTTCGAACACCGGGGAGCTGTTTTTT,CASSLAGSNTGELFF,TRBV11-2,TRBJ2-2,.,.
TGTGCCTGGAGTCCGGGACCAGAATACGAGCAGTACTTC,CAWSPGPEYEQYF,TRBV30,TRBJ2-7,.,.
TGTGCCAGCAGCTTGAGGGGGAGGGGACCTTACGAGCAGTACTTC,CASSLRGRGPYEQYF,TRBV5-6,TRBJ2-7,.,.
TGTGCCAGCAGCGTAGGGGTGTACACCGGGGAGCTGTTTTTT,CASSVGVYTGELFF,TRBV9,TRBJ2-2,.,.
TGTGCCAGCAGCTTGACTAGTCCAAGCTCCTACGAGCAGTACTTC,CASSLTSPSSYEQYF,TRBV7-2,TRBJ2-7,.,.
TGTGCCAGCAGCTTAGGCCCACCTAGCACAGATACGCAGTATTTT,CASSLGPPSTDTQYF,TRBV7-2,TRBJ2-3,.,.
TGTGCCAGTAGTCCACAGGGCTTCTATGGCTACACCTTC,CASSPQGFYGYTF,TRBV19,TRBJ1-2,.,.
TGTGCCAGCAGTTTTGAGGGAAGCTCACCCCTCCACTTT,CASSFEGSSPLHF,TRBV12-3/TRBV12-4,TRBJ1-6,.,.
TGTGCCAGCAGCCAAGATCAGGGCTACACTGAAGCTTTCTTT,CASSQDQGYTEAFF,TRBV3-1/TRBV3-2,TRBJ1-1,.,.
TGTGCCAGCAGCTTGGTGGGGGGGCTTCCCGGGGAGCTGTTTTTT,CASSLVGGLPGELFF,TRBV11-2,TRBJ2-2,.,.
TGTGCCAGCAGCTCAAGAGGGGGGGCAGGGGCTCAGCCCCAGCATTTT,CASSSRGGAGAQPQHF,TRBV7-2,TRBJ1-5,.,.
TGTGCCAGTAGTCCGACAGGACGCGAGCAGTACTTC,CASSPTGREQYF,TRBV19,TRBJ2-7,.,.